This TCR beta chain appears in the sequencing data of a study of blood T cell repertoires in COVID-19 (dated by TCRdb to the early 2020s). Background for the entire study: Collaborator samples came from the United States, Italy and Spain and covered acute and convalescent phases of COVID-19. The sample metadata nearly always contained a de-identified subject ID, COVID-19 status, age in years and sex. Where available, HLA class I and class II types were obtained from metadata supplied by the sample provider rather than from assay-based typing. The prospective study material was composed of cDNA or gDNA derived from T cells, B-cell-depleted T cells, or PBMCs. A freely available public database, intended as a resource for researchers studying the immune response to SARS-CoV-2, is where the repertoires were released. The samples were drawn from the first 160 participants of the ongoing ImmuneRACE study and from about 1,200 subjects provided by 6 global collaborators. Deeply sampled blood TCRbeta repertoires from subjects exposed to, actively infected with, or recovered from COVID-19 were included in the dataset.

Here is what the overall study found, with its caveats: The quantity of clinical and demographic metadata differed by source and by participant and was supplied without curation.

For CDR1 and CDR2, the germline V gene (reference sequence) lists LNHNV and YYDKDF. The CDR3 measures 15 amino acids from cysteine to phenylalanine. The CDR3 DNA has 45 bases and is translated from base 1. Trimming leaves V shorter by 3 bases and J shorter by 5 bases, with the junction holding 9 bases beyond the gene matches. TCRbeta CDR3 regions were amplified from genomic DNA using the immunoSEQ Assay, a bias-controlled multiplex PCR. The paper's data handling went like this. The number of nucleated cells in each sample was estimated by amplification of reference gene primers within the assay. To quantify the absolute abundance of each unique TCRbeta CDR3 rearrangement, sequence reads were collapsed and filtered. For each sample, productive Simpson clonality was calculated by taking the square root of Simpson's diversity index across productive rearrangements. The source is immuneACCESS, and TCRdb retained only in-frame sequences with V and J called. Part of the clones is not carried over; for the studies checked, unresolved V genes explain less than half of this, and the remainder is unexplained. Clone size and V and J calls were adopted from that table, with D and trimming inferred from the DNA. This sample holds around 110,000 clones; roughly 84% were observed only once. The ten largest clones represent 1.3% to 1.5% of the sample.

The table lists this clone with a count of one. This receptor's antigen is unknown. No much larger clone exists at a distance of one base, and base qualities are not known. Whole blood was collected in K2EDTA tubes by collaborating institutions according to the institutions' own protocols. For TCRbeta analysis, collaborators shipped samples in one of three forms: frozen whole blood, isolated PBMCs, or DNA extracted from either of those sample types. The chain is encoded by TRBV15 joined to TRBJ2-7; the junction holds 8 bases that match TRBD2. The source is a man aged 40-49 years with acute or convalescent COVID-19. Specimen: peripheral blood. At the DNA level, the sequence is TGTGCCACCAGCAGCCTACCGGGGGGGGGCGACGAGCAGTACTTC. This codes for CATSSLPGGGDEQYF.